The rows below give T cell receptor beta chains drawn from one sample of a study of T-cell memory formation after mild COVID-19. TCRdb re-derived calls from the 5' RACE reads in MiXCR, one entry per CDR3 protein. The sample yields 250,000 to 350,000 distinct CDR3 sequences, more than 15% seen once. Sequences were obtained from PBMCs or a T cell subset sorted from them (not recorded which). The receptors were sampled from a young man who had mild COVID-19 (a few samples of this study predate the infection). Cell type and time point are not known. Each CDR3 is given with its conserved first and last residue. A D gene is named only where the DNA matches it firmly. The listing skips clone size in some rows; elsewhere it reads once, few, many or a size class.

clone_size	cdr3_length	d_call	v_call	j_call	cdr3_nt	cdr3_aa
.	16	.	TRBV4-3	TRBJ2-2	TGCGCCAGCAGCCAAGAGGTGCAGGGGAACACCGGGGAGCTGTTTTTT	CASSQEVQGNTGELFF
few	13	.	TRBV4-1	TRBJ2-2	TGCGCCAGCTCGGGGGAAAACACCGGGGAGCTGTTTTTT	CASSGENTGELFF
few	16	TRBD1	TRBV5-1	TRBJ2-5	TGCGCCAGCAGCTTGGACGTGACAGGGGGCTGGGAGACCCAGTACTTC	CASSLDVTGGWETQYF
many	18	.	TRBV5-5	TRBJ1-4	TGTGCCAGCAGCCATCAGACAGCCGGGCGTTTGGGTAATGAAAAACTGTTTTTT	CASSHQTAGRLGNEKLFF
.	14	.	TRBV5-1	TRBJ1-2	TGCGCCAGCAGCTACACGACTGGGAACTATGGCTACACCTTC	CASSYTTGNYGYTF
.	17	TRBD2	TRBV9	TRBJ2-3	TGTGCCAGCAGCGCCATTAAGACTAGCGGGGGGCTCGATACGCAGTATTTT	CASSAIKTSGGLDTQYF
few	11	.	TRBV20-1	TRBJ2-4	TGCAGTGCCCGCCGGGGTAACATTCAGTACTTC	CSARRGNIQYF
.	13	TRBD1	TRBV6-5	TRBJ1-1	TGTGCCATTCGACAGGGGCTGAACACTGAAGCTTTCTTT	CAIRQGLNTEAFF
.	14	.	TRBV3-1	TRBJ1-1	TGTGCCAGCAGCCAACAGGGGCTAAGAACTGAAGCTTTCTTT	CASSQQGLRTEAFF
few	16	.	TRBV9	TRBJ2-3	TGTGCCAGCAGCCAGCCCGGGGCCGGTTCCACAGATACGCAGTATTTT	CASSQPGAGSTDTQYF
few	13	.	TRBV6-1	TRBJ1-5	TGTGCCAGCAGACGCACGGGGGATCAGCCCCAGCATTTT	CASRRTGDQPQHF
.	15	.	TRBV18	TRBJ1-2	TGTGCCAGCTCACCACGCCTCAGGGATGACTATGGCTACACCTTC	CASSPRLRDDYGYTF
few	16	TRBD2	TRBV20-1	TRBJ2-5	TGCAGTGCTAGATCAGGACTAGCGGGGTTTGGGGAGACCCAGTACTTC	CSARSGLAGFGETQYF
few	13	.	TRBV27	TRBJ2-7	TGTGCCAGCAGTTTCCGGGCCTCCTACGAGCAGTACTTC	CASSFRASYEQYF
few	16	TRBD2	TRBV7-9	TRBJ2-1	TGTGCCAGCAGCCGCAAGGGACTAGCGGGGGGTAATGAGCAGTTCTTC	CASSRKGLAGGNEQFF
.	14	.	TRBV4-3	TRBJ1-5	TGCGCCAGCAGCCAAGATGAGGGGCAGCAGCCCCAGCATTTT	CASSQDEGQQPQHF
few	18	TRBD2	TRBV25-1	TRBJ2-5	TGTGCCAGCAGTCCGAAGGAACTAGCGGGGGGCAGGTTCGAGACCCAGTACTTC	CASSPKELAGGRFETQYF
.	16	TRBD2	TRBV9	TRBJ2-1	TGTGCCAGCAGCGCCGCCGGGACTAGCCGCTACAATGAGCAGTTCTTC	CASSAAGTSRYNEQFF
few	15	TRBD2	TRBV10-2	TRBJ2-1	TGCGCCAGCAGTGGGGCTAGCGGGGGTACAAATGAGCAGTTCTTC	CASSGASGGTNEQFF
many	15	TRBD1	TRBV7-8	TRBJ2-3	TGTGCCAGCAGCTTCCGGGACAGGGGTAGAGATACGCAGTATTTT	CASSFRDRGRDTQYF
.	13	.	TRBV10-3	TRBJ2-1	TGTGCCATCAGAGGACCGGGCTACAATGAGCAGTTCTTC	CAIRGPGYNEQFF
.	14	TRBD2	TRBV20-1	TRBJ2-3	TGCAGTGCTCCTAGCGGGGGGGCCTCAGATACGCAGTATTTT	CSAPSGGASDTQYF
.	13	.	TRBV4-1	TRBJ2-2	TGCGCCAGCAGCCAAGATCACACCGGGGAGCTGTTTTTT	CASSQDHTGELFF
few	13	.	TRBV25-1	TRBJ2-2	TGTGCCAGCAGTGAATACAGAACCGGGGAGCTGTTTTTT	CASSEYRTGELFF
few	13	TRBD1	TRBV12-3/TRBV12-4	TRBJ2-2	TGTGCCACCGGACAGGCGAACACCGGGGAGCTGTTTTTT	CATGQANTGELFF
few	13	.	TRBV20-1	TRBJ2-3	TGCAGTGCTGAGGGCGGAATCACAGATACGCAGTATTTT	CSAEGGITDTQYF
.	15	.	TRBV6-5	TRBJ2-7	TGTGCCAGCAGTTACTCGACGGGGCTAGCGTACGAGCAGTACTTC	CASSYSTGLAYEQYF
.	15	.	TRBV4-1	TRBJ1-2	TGCGCCAGCAGCCAAGAAGTTTCCGCTAACTATGGCTACACCTTC	CASSQEVSANYGYTF
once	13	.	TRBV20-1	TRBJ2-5	TGCAGTGCTAGAGAGAACAGCCAAGAGACCCAGTACTTC	CSARENSQETQYF
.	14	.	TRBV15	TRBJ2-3	TGTGCCACCAGCTTCCAGGAGGCTACAGATACGCAGTATTTT	CATSFQEATDTQYF
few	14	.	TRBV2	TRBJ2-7	TGTGCCAGCAGTGAAAGGAAGGGGCCCTACGAGCAGTACTTC	CASSERKGPYEQYF
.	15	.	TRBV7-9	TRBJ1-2	TGTGCCAGCAGCTCCCAGACCCTCCCGAACTATGGCTACACCTTC	CASSSQTLPNYGYTF
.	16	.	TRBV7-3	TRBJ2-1	TGTGCCAGCAGCTTATGGGACGGGAAGGGGGACAATGAGCAGTTCTTC	CASSLWDGKGDNEQFF
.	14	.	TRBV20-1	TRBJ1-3	TGCAGTGCTGGGCCTAGTTCCTCTGGAAACACCATATATTTT	CSAGPSSSGNTIYF
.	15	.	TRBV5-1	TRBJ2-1	TGCGCCAGCACGGGGTTGCCAGGGAACTACAATGAGCAGTTCTTC	CASTGLPGNYNEQFF
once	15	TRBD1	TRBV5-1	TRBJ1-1	TGCGCCAGCAGCGAACAGGGGAATGGGGACACTGAAGCTTTCTTT	CASSEQGNGDTEAFF
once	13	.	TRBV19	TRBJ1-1	TGTGCCAGTAATCCTAGAGGGAACACTGAAGCTTTCTTT	CASNPRGNTEAFF
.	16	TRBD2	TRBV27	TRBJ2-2	TGTGCCAGCAGTCCTTGGATAGCGGGGGGGCCCGGGGAGCTGTTTTTT	CASSPWIAGGPGELFF
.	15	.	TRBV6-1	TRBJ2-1	TGTGCCAGCAGTGGCAGGACAGCGGACGACAATGAGCAGTTCTTC	CASSGRTADDNEQFF
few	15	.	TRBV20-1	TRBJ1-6	TGCAGTGCTAGAGCGATGACAGGAGAAGCTTCACCCCTCCACTTT	CSARAMTGEASPLHF
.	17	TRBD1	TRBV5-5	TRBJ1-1	TGTGCCAGCAGCTTGGGTCCGGGACAGGGCAGAAGGACTGAAGCTTTCTTT	CASSLGPGQGRRTEAFF
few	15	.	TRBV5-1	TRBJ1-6	TGCGCCAGCAGCTTGGAGGCAGCCCCCAATTCACCCCTCCACTTT	CASSLEAAPNSPLHF
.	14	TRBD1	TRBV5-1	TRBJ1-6	TGCGCCAGCAGACAGGGACAGCCGAATTCACCCCTCCACTTT	CASRQGQPNSPLHF
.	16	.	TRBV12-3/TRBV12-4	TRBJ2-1	TGTGCCAGCTCATCCACACAGGGACGGAAGCGCAATGAGCAGTTCTTC	CASSSTQGRKRNEQFF
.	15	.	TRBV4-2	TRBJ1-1	TGTGCCAGCAGCCAAGAATGGGGAAGTGACTCTGAAGATTTCTTT	CASSQEWGSDSEDFF
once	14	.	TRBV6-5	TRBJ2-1	TGTGCCAGCAGTTACGGGGGAAGCTCCAATGAGCAGTTCTTC	CASSYGGSSNEQFF
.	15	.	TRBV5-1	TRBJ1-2	TGCGCCAGCAGCTTGGGTACCGGGACGTGGGGTGGCTACACCTTC	CASSLGTGTWGGYTF
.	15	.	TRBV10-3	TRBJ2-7	TGTGCCATCAGCCGGGACGGCTCACCCTCCTACGAGCAGTACTTC	CAISRDGSPSYEQYF
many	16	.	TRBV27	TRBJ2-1	TGTGCCAGCAGTTTACAGGCGATCTCCTCCTACAATGAGCAGTTCTTC	CASSLQAISSYNEQFF
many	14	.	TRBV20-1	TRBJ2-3	TGCAGTGCTAGAGATCGACGGGGCACAGATACGCAGTATTTT	CSARDRRGTDTQYF
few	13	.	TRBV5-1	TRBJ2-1	TGCGCCAGCAGCTGGGACGGGCCCGATGAGCAGTTCTTC	CASSWDGPDEQFF
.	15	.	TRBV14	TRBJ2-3	TGTGCCAGCAGCCTCCCCGGAACAGGCACAGATACGCAGTATTTT	CASSLPGTGTDTQYF
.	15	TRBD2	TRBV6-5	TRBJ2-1	TGTGCCAGCACCAGGCGGACTAGCGCCTACAATGAGCAGTTCTTC	CASTRRTSAYNEQFF
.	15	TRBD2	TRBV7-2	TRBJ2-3	TGTGCCAGCAGCCCCGGTAGCGGGGGGCAACGCACGCAGTATTTT	CASSPGSGGQRTQYF
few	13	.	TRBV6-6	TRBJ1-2	TGTGCCAGTAACAGGGCTTTCCAGGATGGCTACACCTTC	CASNRAFQDGYTF